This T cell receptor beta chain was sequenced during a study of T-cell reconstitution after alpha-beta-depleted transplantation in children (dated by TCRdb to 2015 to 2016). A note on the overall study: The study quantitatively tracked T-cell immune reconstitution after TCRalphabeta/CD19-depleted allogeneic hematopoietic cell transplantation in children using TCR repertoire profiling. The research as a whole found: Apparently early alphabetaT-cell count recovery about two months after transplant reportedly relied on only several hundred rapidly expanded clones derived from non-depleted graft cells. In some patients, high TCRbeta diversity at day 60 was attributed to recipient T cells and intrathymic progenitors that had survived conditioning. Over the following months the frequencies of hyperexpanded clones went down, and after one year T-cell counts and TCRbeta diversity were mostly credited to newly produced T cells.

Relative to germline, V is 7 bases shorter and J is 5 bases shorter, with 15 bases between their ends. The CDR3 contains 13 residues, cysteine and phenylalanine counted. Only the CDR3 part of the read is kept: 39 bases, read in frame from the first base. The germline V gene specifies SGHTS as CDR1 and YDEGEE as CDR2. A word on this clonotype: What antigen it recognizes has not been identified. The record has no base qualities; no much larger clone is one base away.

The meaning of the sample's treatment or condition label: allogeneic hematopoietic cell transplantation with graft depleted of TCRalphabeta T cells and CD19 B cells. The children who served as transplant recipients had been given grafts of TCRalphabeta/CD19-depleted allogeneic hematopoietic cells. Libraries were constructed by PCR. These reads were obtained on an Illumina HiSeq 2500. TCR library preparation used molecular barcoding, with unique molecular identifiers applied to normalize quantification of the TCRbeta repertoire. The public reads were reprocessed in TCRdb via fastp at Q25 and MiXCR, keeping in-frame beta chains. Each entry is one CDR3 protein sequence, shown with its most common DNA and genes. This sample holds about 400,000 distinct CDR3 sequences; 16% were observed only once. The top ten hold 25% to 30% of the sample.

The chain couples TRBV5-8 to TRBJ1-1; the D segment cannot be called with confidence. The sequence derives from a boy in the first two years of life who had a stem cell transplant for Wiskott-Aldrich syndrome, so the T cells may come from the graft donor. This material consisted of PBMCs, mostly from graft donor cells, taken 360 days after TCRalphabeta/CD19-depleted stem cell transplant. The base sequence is TGTGCCAGCCGAGGTAGATGGCGGACTGAAGCTTTCTTT. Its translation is CASRGRWRTEAFF.